This TCR beta chain appears in the sequencing data of a study of blood T cell repertoires in COVID-19. Overall study context: T cells, B-cell-depleted T cells, or PBMCs provided the cDNA or gDNA that served as material.

TCRdb's table, derived via immunoSEQ multiplex PCR, lists solely in-frame clones and lacks some. This sample has approximately 25,000 clones, with about nine tenths found just once. CDR3 length: 17 residues. The clonotype was recovered from a man aged 50 to 59 with active COVID-19. J is TRBJ2-7 and V is TRBV21-1; TRBD2 is the table's D call and was not checked against the DNA. TRBV21-1 is reported as a pseudogene. Sequencing was done on a sample of peripheral blood. The CDR3 protein is CASSSLVGGSCLYEQYV. DNA for the CDR3: TGTGCCAGCAGCTCACTGGTAGGCGGGAGTTGCCTCTACGAGCAGTACGTC.